This passage covers 22 T cell receptor beta chains from one sample sequenced in a study of blood T cell repertoires in COVID-19 (dated by TCRdb to between 2020 and 2021). Library construction relied on the immunoSEQ multiplex PCR assay. TCRdb took this table from immuneACCESS and kept in-frame rearrangements with V and J called. Such tables lack part of the clones; where checked against another copy, unresolved V genes explain under half of the gap, and the rest is unexplained. The sample table shows roughly 430,000 clones, and approximately 91% are seen once. Of the sample, approximately 2.1% falls within the top ten clones. The sequenced sample was PBMCs or T cells enriched from blood (not recorded which). Source of these receptors: a woman aged 40 to 50 with acute COVID-19.

The chain uses TRBV7-2 and TRBJ2-1; D call uncertain. Germline values: CDR1 SGHTA, CDR2 FQGNSA. V lost 3 bases, J lost 7 bases, and 7 bases lay in between. CDR3 size: 12 residues. In nucleotides, the CDR3 is TGTGCCAGCAGCTTGTCTCTTAATGAGCAGTTCTTC. Its translation is CASSLSLNEQFF. The full variable domain, with the rest looked up from reference TRBV7-2 and TRBJ2-1, is GAGVSQSPSNKVTEKGKDVELRCDPISGHTALYWYRQSLGQGLEFLIYFQGNSAPDKSGLPSDRFSAERTGGSVSTLTIQRTQQEDSAVYLCASSLSLNEQFFGPGTRLTVL.

The V and J genes are TRBV4-1 and TRBJ1-2, with D uncertain. The CDR3 is 15 amino acids. Germline values: CDR1 MGHRA, CDR2 YSYEKL. Trimming removed 0 bases from V and 4 bases from J, with 12 bases in between. The CDR3 protein is CASSQDIDNRYGYTF. The CDR3 nucleotides read TGCGCCAGCAGCCAAGATATCGACAATCGCTATGGCTACACCTTC.

The rearrangement uses TRBV6-1 and TRBJ1-1; D unresolved. With 2 bases removed from V and 4 bases from J, the gap between germline ends came to 14 bases. Germline CDR1 MNHNS, CDR2 SASEGT. The length of the CDR3 is 15 residues. The DNA of the CDR3 is TGTGCCAGCAGTGAATGGAGCGGCCGGCCCACTGAAGCTTTCTTT. Amino acids: CASSEWSGRPTEAFF.

This chain links TRBV3-1 (or the pseudogene TRBV3-2) with TRBJ1-5; TRBD1 aligns across 8 bases. The CDR3 has 15 residues. Trimming removed 4 bases from V and 4 bases from J; junction bases left unmatched: 6. Germline assignment: CDR1 LGHDT and CDR2 YNNKEL (reference sequence). The CDR3: CASSPGTGGNQPQHF. Here the CDR3 DNA reads TGTGCCAGCAGCCCCGGCACAGGGGGGAATCAGCCCCAGCATTTT.

V and J are TRBV9 and TRBJ2-7; 9 bases align to TRBD1. From germline, CDR1 is SGDLS and CDR2 YYNGEE. The CDR3 is 13 amino acids. V gave up 3 bases and J gave up 5 bases; unmatched junction bases: 3. CDR3 nucleotide sequence: TGTGCCAGCAGCGCCGGGACAGGGCACGAGCAGTACTTC. Protein sequence: CASSAGTGHEQYF.

CDR3 sequence (DNA): TGTGCCGCAGGAGGTTTCGGCAATCAGCCCCAGCATTTT. It codes for CAAGGFGNQPQHF. V is TRBV19 and J is TRBJ1-5, with D unclear. CDR1 is LNHDA and CDR2 is SQIVND in the germline V gene (reference sequence). The CDR3 extends over 13 amino acids. Trimming removed 11 bases from V and 2 bases from J, with 13 bases in between.

This clone appeared once. The chain couples TRBV19 to TRBJ1-2; no reliable D call. From germline, CDR1 is LNHDA and CDR2 SQIVND (reference sequence). V lost 7 bases to trimming and J lost 5 bases, with 14 bases between them. The CDR3 spans 13 residues. This CDR3 reads CASTNEAVYGYTF. As DNA, the CDR3 is TGTGCCAGTACTAATGAGGCGGTATATGGCTACACCTTC. The whole variable domain, remainder taken from reference TRBV19 and TRBJ1-2, is DGGITQSPKYLFRKEGQNVTLSCEQNLNHDAMYWYRQDPGQGLRLIYYSQIVNDFQKGDIAEGYSVSREKKESFPLTVTSAQKNPTAFYLCASTNEAVYGYTFGSGTRLTVV.

The genes are TRBV2 and TRBJ1-1; 12 bases fit TRBD1. CDR3 length: 15 residues. Germline lookup yields CDR1 SNHLY and CDR2 FYNNEI. V trimming: 8 bases; J trimming: 1 base; junction bases outside the gene matches: 5. The CDR3 here is CASAGQGAPNTEAFF. DNA of the CDR3: TGTGCCAGCGCGGGACAGGGGGCCCCGAACACTGAAGCTTTCTTT.

The chain is built from TRBV5-4 and TRBJ1-1, with D possibly TRBD1 on 5 matching bases. Germline V gene data show CDR1 as SGHNT and CDR2 as YYREEE (reference sequence). CDR3 length equals 13 residues. V lost 1 base to trimming and J lost 11 bases, with 15 bases between them. CDR3 nucleotide sequence: TGTGCCAGCAGCTTGCGTGGCGGCAGGGCGGCTTTCTTT. As protein: CASSLRGGRAAFF.

V is TRBV5-8 and J is TRBJ2-1; D perhaps matches TRBD2 (5 bases). Trimming left V 1 base short and J 3 bases short, with 8 bases between. The CDR3 contains 14 residues. CDR1 SGHTS and CDR2 YDEGEE come from the germline V gene. The CDR3 reads CASSLPGIYNEQFF. For the CDR3, the DNA is TGTGCCAGCAGCTTGCCGGGGATCTACAATGAGCAGTTCTTC.

The chain combines TRBV20-1 with TRBJ2-3; 9 bases are a match to TRBD2. Germline CDR1 and CDR2: DFQATT and SNEGSKA (reference sequence). This CDR3 comprises 17 residues. The J segment lost 5 bases and the V segment lost 3 bases, leaving 15 bases of the junction unmatched. This CDR3 reads CSASYGSAGGPGDTQYF. The CDR3 DNA follows: TGCAGTGCTAGTTATGGATCGGCGGGGGGGCCAGGAGATACGCAGTATTTT.

The chain carries TRBV7-2 and TRBJ1-2; tentatively, D is TRBD1 (5 bases). V dropped 5 bases and J dropped 4 bases, with 20 bases sitting between them. Germline values: CDR1 SGHTA, CDR2 FQGNSA. The CDR3 extends over 16 amino acids. CDR3 sequence reads: CASSAREEQAIYGYTF. CDR3 in DNA: TGTGCCAGCAGCGCTAGAGAGGAACAGGCAATCTATGGCTACACCTTC.

This chain joins TRBV5-1 and TRBJ2-3; 7 bases match TRBD2. Germline V lookup: CDR1 SGHRS, CDR2 YFSETQ. Germline trimming cut 1 base from V and 0 bases from J; bases unmatched to any gene: 2. The CDR3 length is 15 residues. The CDR3 here is CASSLTSVSTDTQYF. In nucleotides, the CDR3 is TGCGCCAGCAGCTTGACTAGCGTGAGCACAGATACGCAGTATTTT.

CDR3 residues: CAISESGARKNNEQFF. The CDR3 nucleotides read TGTGCCATCAGTGAGTCAGGGGCTCGCAAGAACAATGAGCAGTTCTTC. The chain links TRBV10-3 to TRBJ2-1, with TRBD1 as a possible D gene (5 bases). V lost 0 bases, J lost 5 bases, and 14 bases lay in between. This CDR3 is built from 16 residues. CDR1 and CDR2 (germline): ENHRY, SYGVKD.

The CDR3 is CASSSRRTNEQYF. The CDR3 nucleotides are TGTGCCAGCAGCTCCCGCAGGACAAACGAGCAGTACTTC. The V call is TRBV4-2, the J call TRBJ2-7; tentative D call: TRBD1 (5 bases). Deletions cut 5 bases from V and 5 bases from J, with 13 bases between. The V gene's germline CDR1 is LGHNA and CDR2 YNFKEQ. The CDR3 runs to 13 residues.

The chain links TRBV3-1 (or the pseudogene TRBV3-2) to TRBJ1-3; D is perhaps TRBD1 (6 bases). Trimming took 0 bases from V and 2 from J, leaving 8 bases between them. Germline CDR1 and CDR2: LGHDT and YNNKEL (reference sequence). The CDR3 covers 15 residues. CDR3 loop: CASSQDYRAGNTIYF. In DNA, the CDR3 is TGTGCCAGCAGCCAAGATTACAGGGCTGGAAACACCATATATTTT.

The chain employs TRBV30 and TRBJ1-1; D is unclear. Per the germline V gene, CDR1 is GTSNPN and CDR2 is SVGIG (reference sequence). The CDR3 length is 13 residues. V lost 4 bases and J lost 3, with 12 bases in between. The CDR3 nucleotides are TGTGCCTGGAACGTTCGGGAAGACACTGAAGCTTTCTTT. This encodes CAWNVREDTEAFF.

V usage is TRBV7-9 and J usage is TRBJ2-7; D uncertain. Germline CDR1 SEHNR, CDR2 FQNEAQ (reference sequence). The CDR3 totals 15 residues. Trimming stripped 2 bases from V and 9 bases from J, with 20 bases between. The CDR3: CASSLKSINSSGQYF. The CDR3 bases are TGTGCCAGCAGCTTAAAAAGTATTAATTCTTCGGGGCAGTACTTC.

The chain employs TRBV7-9 and TRBJ1-1; 7 positions match TRBD1. Unmatched junction bases numbered 12, after V lost 5 bases and J lost 6 bases. From germline, CDR1 is SEHNR and CDR2 FQNEAQ (reference sequence). This CDR3 is 15 amino acids long. The CDR3 DNA reads as TGTGCCAGCAGCATCTCCAGGGGGAAGTACGCTGAAGCTTTCTTT. Protein product: CASSISRGKYAEAFF.

This clone has just a few counts. CDR3 nucleotide sequence: TGTGCCAGCAGCGGAAATCCGGGACAGGTGAATGGCTACACCTTC. Its translation is CASSGNPGQVNGYTF. The rearrangement uses TRBV6-4 and TRBJ1-2; TRBD1 matches at 8 bases. With V trimmed by 6 bases and J by 6 bases, 12 bases remained unmatched. Germline V gene lookup returns CDR1 MRHNA and CDR2 SNTAGT. CDR3 length: 15 amino acids.

The chain combines TRBV2 with TRBJ2-2; D is uncertain. The CDR3 runs 14 residues. The V gene lost 6 bases and the J gene lost 5 bases, with 13 bases spanning the gap. Germline values: CDR1 SNHLY, CDR2 FYNNEI. The CDR3 coding sequence is TGTGCCAGCAGGCCGACATTTTCAACCGGGGAGCTGTTTTTT. Protein: CASRPTFSTGELFF.

This clone has just one count. This sequence joins TRBV2 and TRBJ2-1; D gene uncertain. Per the germline V gene, CDR1 is SNHLY and CDR2 is FYNNEI. The length of the CDR3 is 12 residues. V lost 4 bases, J lost 8 bases, and 9 bases lay in between. The CDR3 protein is CASSGPRDEQFF. The CDR3 DNA follows: TGTGCCAGCAGTGGCCCCCGCGATGAGCAGTTCTTC.